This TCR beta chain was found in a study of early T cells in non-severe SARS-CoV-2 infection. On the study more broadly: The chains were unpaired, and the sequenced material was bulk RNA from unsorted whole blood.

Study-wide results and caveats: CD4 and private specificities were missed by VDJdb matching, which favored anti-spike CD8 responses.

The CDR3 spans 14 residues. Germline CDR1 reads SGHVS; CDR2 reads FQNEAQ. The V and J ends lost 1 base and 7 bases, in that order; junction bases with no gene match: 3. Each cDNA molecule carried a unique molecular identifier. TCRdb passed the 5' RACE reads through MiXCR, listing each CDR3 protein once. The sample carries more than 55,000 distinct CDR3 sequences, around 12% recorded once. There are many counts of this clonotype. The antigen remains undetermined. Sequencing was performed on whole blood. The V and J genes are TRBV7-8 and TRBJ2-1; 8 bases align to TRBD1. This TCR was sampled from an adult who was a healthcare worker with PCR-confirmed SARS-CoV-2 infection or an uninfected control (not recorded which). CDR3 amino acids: CASSLGTGMNEQFF. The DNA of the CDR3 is TGTGCCAGCAGCTTAGGGACAGGGATGAATGAGCAGTTCTTC.